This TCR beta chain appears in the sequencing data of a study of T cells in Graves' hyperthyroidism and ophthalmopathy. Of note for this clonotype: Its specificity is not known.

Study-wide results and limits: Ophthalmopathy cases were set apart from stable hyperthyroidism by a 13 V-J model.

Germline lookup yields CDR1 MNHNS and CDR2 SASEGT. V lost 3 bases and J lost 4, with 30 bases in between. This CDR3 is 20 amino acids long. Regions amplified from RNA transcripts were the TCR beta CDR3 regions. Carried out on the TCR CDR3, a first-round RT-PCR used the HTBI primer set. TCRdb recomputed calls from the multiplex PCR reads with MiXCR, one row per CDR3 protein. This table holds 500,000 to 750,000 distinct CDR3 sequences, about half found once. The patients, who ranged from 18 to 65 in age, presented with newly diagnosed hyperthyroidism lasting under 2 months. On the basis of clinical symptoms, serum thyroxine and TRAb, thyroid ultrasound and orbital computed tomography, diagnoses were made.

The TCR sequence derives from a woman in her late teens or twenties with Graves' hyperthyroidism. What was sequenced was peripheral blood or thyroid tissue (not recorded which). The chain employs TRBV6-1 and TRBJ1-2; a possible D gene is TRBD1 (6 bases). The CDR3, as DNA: TGTGCCAGCAGTGACCCGGGACAATGGTATGATTTACGGAACCCCTATGGCTACACCTTC. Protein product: CASSDPGQWYDLRNPYGYTF.